The T cell receptor beta chain described here comes from a study of ipilimumab plus nivolumab after autologous stem cell transplantation. For the study at large: Median doses per patient: four to six ipilimumab, under 10 nivolumab. The myeloma cohort included high-risk transplant-naive patients and patients relapsing within 3 years of a first autologous transplant. Study-level findings and limits: The authors say TCR, Treg and microbiome findings warrant further study.

Starting 14 to 28 days after autologous transplant, ipilimumab 1 mg/kg was given. Sequencing was performed with immunoSEQ multiplex PCR; in TCRdb, only in-frame clones are kept and a portion is missing. Of 9,000 to 15,000 clones listed, about 75% are singletons. This clone appeared a few times. The antigen is undetermined. Trimming stripped 3 bases from V and 0 bases from J, with 4 bases between. The CDR3 is made up of 12 amino acids. The germline V gene encodes CDR1 SGHKS and CDR2 YYEKEE (reference sequence). Specimen: PBMCs, collected in a trial of ipilimumab plus nivolumab as post-transplant consolidation. The clonotype was recovered from a male donor with multiple myeloma. V gene TRBV5-5 combines with J gene TRBJ2-7; D gene uncertain. The CDR3 sequence: CASSSASYEQYF. CDR3 nucleotides: TGTGCCAGCAGCTCCGCCTCCTACGAGCAGTACTTC.